The T cell receptor (beta chain) under discussion was sequenced for a study of blood T cell repertoires in COVID-19. Study-level information: T cells, B-cell-depleted T cells, or PBMCs provided the cDNA or gDNA that served as material.

One Seattle source followed patients from active infection through their disease course. Germline CDR1 reads WSHSY; CDR2 reads SAAADI. This CDR3 comprises 16 residues. The V end lost 4 bases, the J end lost 0 bases, and 14 bases lay between the germline ends. TCRdb's table, derived via immunoSEQ multiplex PCR, lists solely in-frame clones and lacks some. This table has tens of thousands of clones, 81% appearing once. The chain recombines TRBV10-2 with TRBJ2-3; tentatively, D is TRBD2 (5 bases). This TCR was recovered from an elderly man with COVID-19, enrolled during active disease. The sample comprised peripheral blood. The CDR3 loop is CASSVARATSTDTQYF. CDR3 coding DNA: TGCGCCAGCAGTGTAGCGAGAGCCACTAGCACAGATACGCAGTATTTT.